The subject of this entry is one T cell receptor (beta chain). This entry is derived from a study of T cell clonotyping in hematopoietic cell transplantation. Assay: immunoSEQ multiplex PCR; the TCRdb copy retains only in-frame clones and omits some. The data contain around 15,000 clones, 85% to 90% of them seen just once; the ten biggest clones take up roughly 4.2%. Source: PBMCs, taken 100 days after allogeneic stem cell transplant. This receptor was identified in a male patient aged 55 to 69 who had an allogeneic stem cell transplant from a related donor, so the T cells may come from the graft donor. Some clones in this sample may be carry-over from other donors' samples.

The DNA for the CDR3 is TGTGCCTACGACATCCTCAGTGGACAGCCCCAGCATTTT. It yields the protein CAYDILSGQPQHF. The chain has TRBV30 and TRBJ1-5; D unresolved. Germline V gene sequence: CDR1 GTSNPN, CDR2 SVGIG (reference sequence). V dropped 7 bases and J dropped 7 bases, with 17 bases sitting between them. This CDR3 contains 13 residues.